This T cell receptor beta chain was documented in a study of human T cells and chemical hapten exposure (dated by TCRdb to about 2021). About the full investigation: For sensitization, 2% DPC in acetone was applied to an approximately 2 cm by approximately 2 cm area of upper inner arm skin. Patients additionally received weekly therapeutic DPC doses to the scalp throughout the approximately 22-week study period. Patch testing on the upper back used Finn chambers containing 0.01% DPC, with scoring done after 6 days according to International Contact Dermatitis Research Group standards. Most of the patients in the cohort were female, and the cohort covered alopecia areata with under or over 50% scalp involvement, alopecia totalis and alopecia universalis. The libraries were sequenced as a pool, and the TCR yield per sample differed mostly because of small variations in library volumes within the pool. This study followed changes in the peripheral blood TCR repertoire in vivo during primary and secondary sensitization of alopecia patients to the hapten diphenylcyclopropenone (DPC). Blood was sampled from patients pre-sensitization (week 0) and at 2, 6 and about 24 weeks after DPC sensitization. For TCR sequencing, blood came from twenty-nine alopecia patients at anywhere from one to four time points (pre-sensitization, 2, 6 and 24 weeks).

The meaning of the sample's time point label: patch test 1, 2 weeks after DPC sensitization. The treatment or condition label for this specimen denotes: therapeutic diphenylcyclopropenone sensitization with weekly scalp DPC. At each patch-test visit, blood was drawn before the patch test was applied. Eligible patients were aged 18 to 70, diagnosed with alopecia, deemed suitable for DPC therapy, and excluded if pregnant. Total RNA was extracted from unfractionated whole blood collected in Tempus Blood RNA tubes. Study-level results and caveats: The number of PT1 expanded TCRs positively correlated with patch test score, significant at thresholds 8, 16 and 32 but not 4. Repeated subsampling changed both the strength of the expansion versus patch-test correlation and the threshold at which that correlation became significant. The number of TCRs above 1 in 1000 frequency did not change with DPC sensitization; there was no evidence of global repertoire structure alterations. Because all patients had alopecia, a presumed autoimmune disease, the immune response of the patients might differ from that of healthy individuals. Compared with pre-sensitization or healthy control sets, expanded TCRs formed significantly more large CDR3 similarity clusters, which is consistent with antigen-driven responses.

The junction carries 11 bases between V and J, which are trimmed by 5 bases and 3 bases respectively. The germline V gene specifies MDHEN as CDR1 and SYDVKM as CDR2. Inclusive of the bounding cysteine and phenylalanine, the CDR3 is 14 residues long. Only the CDR3 portion is preserved as DNA: 42 bases, with reading frame beginning at the first base. This clonotype occurred a few times. What this receptor recognizes is not known. Qualities for individual bases were not recorded, and no much larger clone is one base off. The method was RACE. Sequencing was carried out with a NextSeq 500. During library preparation, unique molecular identifiers were attached to individual cDNA molecules so that TCRs could be counted in a quantitative, reproducible way. For every blood RNA sample, sequencing covered both the TCR alpha and TCR beta chains. For the original study's pipeline: The median number of TCRs per sample was 95,638, ranging from about 20,000 to 750,000. V, J and CDR3 annotation of the TCR reads was carried out using the Decombinator software suite. Every sample was subsampled to the same number of TCRs (28,000) for the PS versus PT1 abundance plots. Expanded TCRs were defined as absent before sensitization and observed at least eight times at the 2-week time point. The public reads were reanalyzed by TCRdb: fastp trimming at Q25, MiXCR alignment, in-frame beta chains only. All rows with the same CDR3 protein become a single entry with the most common DNA and genes. The V and J calls and clone size are TCRdb's, not the authors'. This sample has some 50,000 distinct CDR3 sequences in its table, and about 9.6% of those were observed once. The ten largest account for more than 10% of the sample.

This clonotype originated in a woman between 40 and 50 years old with alopecia areata. Some clones in this sample may be carry-over from other donors' samples. Here the sequenced sample was whole blood, taken in connection with sensitization to the hapten diphenylcyclopropenone (DPC). The chain is encoded by TRBV28 joined to TRBJ1-3; the D segment could be TRBD1, given 6 matching bases. The DNA sequence is TGTGCCAGCAGTCGAAGGGGGGATGGAAACACCATATATTTT. Translated, it gives CASSRRGDGNTIYF.